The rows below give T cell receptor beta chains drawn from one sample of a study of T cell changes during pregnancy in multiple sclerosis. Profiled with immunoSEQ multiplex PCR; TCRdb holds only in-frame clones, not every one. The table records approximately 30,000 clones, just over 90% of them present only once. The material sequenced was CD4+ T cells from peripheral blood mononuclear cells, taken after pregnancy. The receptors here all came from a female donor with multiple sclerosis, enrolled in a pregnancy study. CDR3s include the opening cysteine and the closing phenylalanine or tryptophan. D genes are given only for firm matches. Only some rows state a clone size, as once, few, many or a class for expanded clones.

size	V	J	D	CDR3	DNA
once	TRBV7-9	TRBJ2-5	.	CASSLNAGQETQYF	TGTGCCAGCAGCTTAAATGCAGGCCAAGAGACCCAGTACTTC
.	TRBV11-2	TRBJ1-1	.	CASSSYYMNTEAFF	TGTGCCAGCAGCTCATACTACATGAACACTGAAGCTTTCTTT
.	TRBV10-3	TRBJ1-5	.	CAISEQASNQPQHF	TGTGCCATCAGTGAGCAGGCAAGCAATCAGCCCCAGCATTTT
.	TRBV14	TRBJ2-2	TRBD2	CASSPPGTTFTGELFF	TGTGCCAGCAGCCCTCCCGGGACTACCTTCACCGGGGAGCTGTTTTTT
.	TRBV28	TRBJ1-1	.	CASHTENFEAFF	TGTGCCAGCCACACAGAAAACTTTGAAGCTTTCTTT
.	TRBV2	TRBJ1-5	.	CASSEESGANQPQHF	TGTGCCAGCAGTGAAGAATCAGGGGCCAATCAGCCCCAGCATTTT
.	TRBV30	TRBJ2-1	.	CAWRELVSYNEQFF	TGTGCCTGGAGGGAACTAGTATCCTACAATGAGCAGTTCTTC
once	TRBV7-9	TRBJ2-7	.	CASSLAEQYYEQYF	TGTGCCAGCAGCTTAGCTGAACAATACTACGAGCAGTACTTC
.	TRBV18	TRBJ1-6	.	CASSPRQDNSPLHF	TGTGCCAGCTCACCAAGGCAGGATAATTCACCCCTCCACTTT
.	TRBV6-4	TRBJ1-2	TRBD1	CASSDDGQGAYGYTF	TGTGCCAGCAGTGACGACGGACAGGGGGCGTATGGCTACACCTTC
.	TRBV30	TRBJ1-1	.	CAWSVLRGDTEAFF	TGTGCCTGGAGTGTACTACGGGGAGACACTGAAGCTTTCTTT
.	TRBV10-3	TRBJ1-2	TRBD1	CAIGQGAAGYTF	TGTGCCATCGGGCAGGGGGCAGCTGGCTACACCTTC
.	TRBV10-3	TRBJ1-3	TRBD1	CAIRTGSSGNTIYF	TGTGCCATCAGGACAGGGAGCTCTGGAAACACCATATATTTT
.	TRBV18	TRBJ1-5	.	CASSPPQGNQPQHF	TGTGCCAGCTCACCACCGCAGGGTAATCAGCCCCAGCATTTT
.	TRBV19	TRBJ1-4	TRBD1	CASIGIRTGAEKLFF	TGTGCCAGTATTGGAATCAGGACAGGGGCTGAAAAACTGTTTTTT
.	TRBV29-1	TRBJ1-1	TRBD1	CSVELRDRGRGGYTEAFF	TGCAGCGTTGAACTCCGGGACAGGGGGCGGGGTGGGTACACTGAAGCTTTCTTT
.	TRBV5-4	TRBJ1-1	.	CASSLDSNTEAFF	TGTGCCAGCAGCTTGGACAGCAACACTGAAGCTTTCTTT
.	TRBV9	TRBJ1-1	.	CASSVAGAGNTEAFF	TGTGCCAGCAGCGTAGCAGGGGCGGGGAACACTGAAGCTTTCTTT
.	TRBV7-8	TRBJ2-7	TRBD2	CASSSPGAGGSYEQYF	TGTGCCAGCAGCTCCCCGGGCGCGGGAGGTTCCTACGAGCAGTACTTC
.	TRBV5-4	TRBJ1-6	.	CASSFGTVFNSPLHF	TGTGCCAGCAGCTTCGGTACCGTCTTTAATTCACCCCTCCACTTT
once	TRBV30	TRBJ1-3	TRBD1	CAWTPPGGAFGNTIYF	TGTGCCTGGACCCCCCCAGGGGGCGCATTTGGAAACACCATATATTTT
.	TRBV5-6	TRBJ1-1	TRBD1	CASSLVGQSNTEAFF	TGTGCCAGCAGCTTGGTGGGACAGTCCAACACTGAAGCTTTCTTT
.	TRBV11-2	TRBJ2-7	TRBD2	CASSSTLAGDPYEQYF	TGTGCCAGCAGCTCGACCCTAGCGGGGGATCCCTACGAGCAGTACTTC
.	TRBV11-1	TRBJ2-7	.	CASSLVQGFYEQYF	TGTGCCAGCAGCTTAGTTCAGGGATTCTACGAGCAGTACTTC
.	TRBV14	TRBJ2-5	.	CASSHGSGGLSETQYF	TGTGCCAGCAGCCACGGATCAGGGGGACTTTCAGAGACCCAGTACTTC
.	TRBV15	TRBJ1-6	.	CATSGRVDSPLHF	TGTGCCACCAGCGGCCGGGTCGACTCACCCCTCCACTTT
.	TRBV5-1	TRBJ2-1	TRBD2	CASSLTLAGVGEQFF	TGCGCCAGCAGCTTGACACTAGCGGGAGTAGGTGAGCAGTTCTTC
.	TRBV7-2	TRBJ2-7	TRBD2	CASSFASGYEQYF	TGTGCCAGCAGCTTCGCTAGCGGCTACGAGCAGTACTTC
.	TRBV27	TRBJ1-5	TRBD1	CASKPDRDLGQPQHF	TGTGCCAGCAAGCCGGACAGGGACTTAGGTCAGCCCCAGCATTTT
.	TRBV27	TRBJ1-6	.	CASRPRAMGNSPLHF	TGTGCCAGCAGGCCCAGGGCAATGGGAAATTCACCCCTCCACTTT